Below, 18 T cell receptor beta chains from the same sample are listed, as sequenced in a study of tumor-infiltrating lymphocytes in primary liver carcinoma. TCR beta cDNA was reverse-transcribed from roughly 520 ng of total RNA. The reaction used a constant-region primer and ProtoScript II reverse transcriptase. Libraries of TCR beta came from three nested multiplex PCR rounds with slightly modified ARM-PCR. Forward primers for TRBV1-TRBV30 and a C-beta reverse primer served the first two PCR rounds, at 10 cycles each. TCRdb re-derived calls from the multiplex PCR reads in MiXCR, one entry per CDR3 protein. The data contain under 130,000 distinct CDR3 sequences, approximately 78% of them singletons. The tissue used was unsorted bulk material of roughly 17-34 mg. RNA and DNA were co-extracted from it with the AllPrep DNA/RNA mini kit. The sample was liver tumor tissue from sampling region 3. Described subset: tumor region T3, left-lateral pole. The receptor set was obtained from a man aged 35-49 years with primary liver carcinoma and hepatitis B virus infection.

This clonotype was seen a single time. V and J are TRBV6-1 and TRBJ2-1; 10 bases align to TRBD2. The junction had 10 bases not matched to a gene; V was cut back by 10 bases and J by 7 bases. The germline V gene has CDR1 MNHNS and CDR2 SASEGT. CDR3 length equals 14 residues. The CDR3 DNA follows: TGTGCCAACGGCCCTAGCGGGAGTGGTAATGAGCAGTTCTTC. Protein sequence: CANGPSGSGNEQFF.

In regard to this clonotype: The CDR3 does not close with the conserved phenylalanine or tryptophan, likely indicating a read error. V gene TRBV4-2 combines with J gene TRBJ2-4; possible D gene TRBD2, 7 bases. Germline V lookup: CDR1 LGHNA, CDR2 YNFKEQ. CDR3 length: 17 residues. In DNA, the CDR3 is TGTGCCATCAGCCAGGCCGCGGGGGCAGGGATCGGAAACATTCAGTACATC. It is translated as CAISQAAGAGIGNIQYI.

This clonotype appeared a single time. At one end, the junction sequence differs from germline, possibly due to a read error. The chain links TRBV12-3 or TRBV12-4 to TRBJ1-6, with TRBD1 identical over 9 bases. This CDR3 is built from 14 residues. Here the CDR3 DNA reads TGCGCCAGTAGCTCCGGGACAGGGAATTCACCCCTCCTCTTT. Protein: CASSSGTGNSPLLF.

Turning to this clonotype: The CDR3 carries no conserved terminal phenylalanine or tryptophan, so it likely arises from a read error. Because the CDR3's place on the DNA is in doubt, the DNA is left out and the CDR3 is given as listed by TCRdb. This rearrangement joins TRBV5-4 to TRBJ1-2. CDR1 and CDR2 from the germline V gene are SGHNT and YYREEE (reference sequence). The CDR3 comprises 14 residues, both ends counted. The CDR3 protein is CASSSDISSSGCTL.

The V call is TRBV27, the J call TRBJ1-2; D gene ambiguous. The CDR3 covers 16 residues. CDR1 is MNHEY and CDR2 is SMNVEV in the germline V gene (reference sequence). The V and J ends lost 4 bases and 4 bases respectively, with 19 bases between them. Here the CDR3 DNA reads TGTGCCAGCAGTTACACTCTCGGGAGAGCTACCTATGGCTACACCTTC. Protein product: CASSYTLGRATYGYTF.

Ten or more counts support this clonotype. V is TRBV4-1 and J is TRBJ1-4; D unclear. The CDR3 is 12 amino acids. V dropped 2 bases and J dropped 8 bases, with 6 bases sitting between them. Germline CDR1 is MGHRA and CDR2 is YSYEKL. The CDR3 bases are TGCGCCAGCAGCCAACGGGAAGAAAAACTGTTTTTT. Protein product: CASSQREEKLFF.

This chain joins TRBV29-1 and TRBJ2-2, with TRBD2 identical over 8 bases. Germline CDR1 is SQVTM and CDR2 is ANQGSEA. The CDR3 runs 14 residues. Trimming took 4 bases from V and 10 from J; bases not matched to a gene: 11. CDR3 bases: TGCAGCGTTGCGACTAGCGCGAACACTGAGGAGCTGTTTTTT. This sequence encodes CSVATSANTEELFF.

The chain couples TRBV11-1 to TRBJ2-7; 8 nucleotides line up with TRBD1. The CDR3 sequence is 16 residues long. Per the germline V gene, CDR1 is SGHAT and CDR2 is FQDESV (reference sequence). CDR3 in amino acids: CTSSSGPGQGSYEQYV. Here the CDR3 DNA reads TGTACCAGCAGCTCTGGTCCAGGACAGGGTTCCTACGAGCAGTACGTC.

Turning to this clonotype: The junction departs from germline at one end; a sequencing error may be responsible. V is TRBV12-3 or TRBV12-4 and J is TRBJ1-5; tentatively, D is TRBD1 (5 bases). The CDR3 is made up of 16 amino acids. The CDR3 reads CASSPSGEGRAQSQHF. The CDR3 nucleotides read TGTGCCAGCAGTCCCTCAGGAGAGGGGAGGGCTCAGTCCCAGCATTTT.

Only one count was recorded for this clonotype. One end of the junction fails to match germline, which may point to a read error. The chain recombines TRBV4-2 with TRBJ2-6, with a possible D match to TRBD1 (6 bases). Germline CDR1 LGHNA, CDR2 YNFKEQ. The CDR3 length is 15 residues. This CDR3 reads CASSSQGSGAYVLTF. The CDR3 DNA follows: TGTGCCAGCAGCAGTCAGGGGTCCGGGGCCTACGTCCTGACTTTC.

V usage is TRBV29-1 and J usage is TRBJ2-3, with D tentatively TRBD1 (5 bases). V was trimmed by 7 bases and J by 5 bases, leaving 16 bases between them. The V gene's germline CDR1 is SQVTM and CDR2 ANQGSEA. The CDR3 has 13 residues. CDR3 amino acids: CSARQGNIDTQYF. The CDR3 DNA follows: TGCAGCGCCAGGCAGGGCAACATAGATACGCAGTATTTT.

Worth noting for this clonotype: The final CDR3 position lacks the conserved phenylalanine or tryptophan, pointing to a likely read error. The limits of the CDR3 on the DNA are not certain, so only TCRdb's listed CDR3 is given. This chain connects TRBV29-1 to TRBJ2-1; the D call TRBD2 from the table was never checked on the DNA. The germline CDR1 and CDR2 sequences are SQVTM and ANQGSEA. Ends included, the CDR3 has 12 residues. CDR3 protein: CSVSDPSGTIFL.

On this clonotype itself: One junction end does not reproduce the germline sequence, and a read error may be involved. The chain couples TRBV7-8 to TRBJ1-4; D possibly corresponds to TRBD1 (5 bases). The CDR3 is made up of 16 amino acids. The germline V gene has CDR1 SGHVS and CDR2 FQNEAQ. The CDR3 DNA reads as TGTACCAGGAGCTTAGGGGATATTGCAACTAATGAAAAACTGTTTTTT. Translated: CTRSLGDIATNEKLFF.

As concerns this clonotype: One end of the junction does not line up with germline, which may come from a read error. V usage is TRBV5-1 and J usage is TRBJ1-5, with D unclear. Germline CDR1 SGHRS, CDR2 YFSETQ. This CDR3 contains 15 residues. The CDR3 nucleotides read TGCGCCAGCAGCTTGGGGGCGACTAACAATCAGCCCCAGCACTTT. It codes for CASSLGATNNQPQHF.

The V call is TRBV29-1, the J call TRBJ2-3; a weak D match, TRBD1 (5 bases). The germline V gene encodes CDR1 SQVTM and CDR2 ANQGSEA. V lost 6 bases, J lost 6 bases, and 13 bases lay in between. There are 12 residues in the CDR3. This CDR3 is CSVGGHTDTQYF. The DNA for the CDR3 is TGCAGCGTGGGCGGACACACGGATACGCAGTATTTT.

The rearrangement links TRBV5-1 to TRBJ1-2, with D uncertain. Between the trimmed V and J ends, which lost 9 bases and 0 bases, there was a span of 9 bases. Germline lookup yields CDR1 SGHRS and CDR2 YFSETQ. The CDR3 is 12 residues long. The chain's CDR3 is CANGETNYGYTF. The DNA for the CDR3 is TGCGCCAACGGTGAAACTAACTATGGCTACACCTTC. The variable domain in full, completed from reference TRBV5-1 and TRBJ1-2, reads KAGVTQTPRYLIKTRGQQVTLSCSPISGHRSVSWYQQTPGQGLQFLFEYFSETQRNKGNFPGRFSGRQFSNSRSEMNVSTLELGDSALYLCANGETNYGYTFGSGTRLTVV.

On this clonotype itself: One end of the junction varies from germline; a read error may be responsible. The chain employs TRBV12-3 or TRBV12-4 and TRBJ2-7; D not resolved. There are 12 residues in the CDR3. This CDR3 is CANSPSTNEQYF. CDR3 DNA sequence: TGTGCCAACAGTCCGAGCACGAACGAGCAATACTTC.

This clonotype was recorded once. This likely comes from a read error, as the CDR3 has no conserved phenylalanine or tryptophan at its end. The chain joins TRBV4-3 to TRBJ2-3, with TRBD1 as a possible D gene (7 bases). The germline gives CDR1 LGHNA, CDR2 YSLEER. This CDR3 spans 14 amino acids. This chain's CDR3 is CASGQGGASDMQYL. CDR3 in DNA: TGCGCCAGCGGCCAGGGGGGTGCATCAGACATGCAGTATTTA.